This T cell receptor (beta chain) was documented in a study of blood T cell repertoires in COVID-19. Study overall: PBMCs, B-cell-depleted T cells, or T cells were the source of the cDNA or gDNA that made up the material.

The J segment lost 5 bases and the V segment lost 4 bases, leaving 9 bases of the junction unmatched. Germline V CDR1 and CDR2: SNHLY, FYNNEI. This CDR3 region has 16 residues. This clone was counted a single time. As processed by the authors: Estimated nucleated cell counts came from reference gene primer amplification. Clones were sequenced by immunoSEQ multiplex PCR, and TCRdb holds only the in-frame ones, with some missing. V, J and clone size reflect that table, while D and trimming were determined from the DNA. The repertoire has under 75,000 clones, roughly 89% of them found once; the top ten carry about 8.1%.

The sample consisted of peripheral blood. The rearrangement uses TRBV2 and TRBJ2-5, with 11 positions matching TRBD2. This clonotype was obtained from a man aged 50 or older with active COVID-19. CDR3 nucleotide sequence: TGTGCCAGCAGTGTACCTAGCGGGGGGATCGAGGAGACCCAGTACTTC. Translated, it gives CASSVPSGGIEETQYF.